Sequencing of this TCR beta chain was carried out in a study of beta chain features in type 1 diabetes (dated by TCRdb to 2016 to 2019). For the wider study: Mean age, gender distribution, total cell number and subset yield did not differ between patients and healthy donors. A total of roughly 99,000,000 sorted cells were examined across all samples, and the number of cells per subset was strongly correlated with RNA yield. The study compared TCRB repertoires of sorted circulating CD4+ T cell subsets between recently diagnosed type 1 diabetes patients and matched healthy donors. Naive and central memory subsets were obtained from all 28 donors, but regulatory and stem cell-like memory subsets were isolated from only 8 patients and about 8 healthy donors.

This clone has just a few counts. Its target antigen remains unknown. No much larger clone is present one base from it, and per-base qualities are unavailable. The entire isolated RNA was reverse transcribed using the High Capacity cDNA Reverse Transcription Kit, and thus expressed TCRB transcripts were sequenced. Deep immunoSEQ sequencing was performed on naive, central memory and regulatory T cell samples, with an average of roughly 3.3 million total reads per sample. Sorted cells were lysed in RLT buffer, and RNA was extracted using DNase-treated RNeasy Micro or Mini kits according to cell number. To prevent cross-contamination, every cell subset was processed on its own, while patient and healthy donor samples were processed together. The immunoSEQ multiplex PCR was used to amplify TCRB sequences from cDNA, generating 87-bp fragments that spanned the CDR3 region. Sequencing of the amplicons was done on the Illumina HiSeq platform. The authors' pipeline ran thus. Synthetic template baselines were used to correct PCR bias computationally, reads within Hamming distance 2 were collapsed, and singletons that could not be merged were discarded. By aligning reads against IMGT, V, D and J genes, CDR3 length, and insertions or deletions at six rearrangement sites were assigned. Within each subset, clonotype counts were normalized to sorted cell number, after which true diversity and Gini coefficients were computed with the tcR R package. The overlap coefficient, calculated on TCRB nucleotide sequences, was used to quantify repertoire sharing. As a proxy for the pre-selection repertoire, out-of-frame TCRB sequences from naive cells were analyzed. The table was pulled from immuneACCESS by TCRdb, which kept in-frame rearrangements only. Such tables lose some clones; where checked, under half of the loss comes from unresolved V genes, and the rest has no known cause. V, J and clone size are those of that table, while D and trimming were read from the DNA. Across this sample there are about 360,000 clones, with around 12% seen only once. The ten largest clones capture 0.017% of the sample.

Paper-wide results and their limitations: Because small numbers of individuals were included in the HLA sub-analyses, any influence of HLA type on TCRB rearrangement was left unresolved. Patients with type 1 diabetes made fewer insertions and deleted more nucleotides at VDJ recombination sites, implying thymic rearrangement abnormalities. PCR might favor shorter templates, but patient and control samples were amplified and corrected together, so any skew would affect both groups equally. A moderate but significant shortening of TCRB CDR3 length was observed in type 1 diabetes patients in all four CD4+ subsets. Because cDNA was sequenced instead of genomic DNA, highly expressing activated cells could be over-represented, though the groups showed no difference in activation or CD3 levels. Naive, central memory and regulatory TCRB repertoires appeared to be more alike among patients than among healthy donors.

CDR1 and CDR2 are drawn from the germline V gene: MNHEY, SVGAGI. The CDR3 numbers 15 residues from cysteine through phenylalanine. Only the CDR3 portion is preserved as DNA: 45 bases, with reading frame beginning at the first base. The V end loses 0 bases and the J end loses 7 bases, and a stretch of 13 bases separates them. Each donor gave one peripheral blood draw, roughly 120 mL on average, collected into heparinised tubes. A BD FACSAria II was used to sort naive, central memory, regulatory and stem cell-like memory CD4+ T cells with a panel that included CD45RO, CCR7, CD25, CD127, CD95 and CD27. All sorted populations exceeded 95% purity. PBMCs were isolated right away by Lymphoprep density gradient centrifugation and were stained directly, without culture. To minimize batch effects, samples were stained and sorted in pairs, one healthy donor with one patient per experiment.

Recombination joined TRBV6-5 with TRBJ2-1; the D segment could be TRBD1, given 5 matching bases. The sequence came from a man younger than 30 in good health. Sequenced material: naive CD4+ T cells from blood. The cell subset or site label of this sample denotes: true naive CD4+ T cells. The CDR3 region reads CASSYSWTQQNEQFF. Here is the DNA: TGTGCCAGCAGTTACTCGTGGACACAGCAAAATGAGCAGTTCTTC.